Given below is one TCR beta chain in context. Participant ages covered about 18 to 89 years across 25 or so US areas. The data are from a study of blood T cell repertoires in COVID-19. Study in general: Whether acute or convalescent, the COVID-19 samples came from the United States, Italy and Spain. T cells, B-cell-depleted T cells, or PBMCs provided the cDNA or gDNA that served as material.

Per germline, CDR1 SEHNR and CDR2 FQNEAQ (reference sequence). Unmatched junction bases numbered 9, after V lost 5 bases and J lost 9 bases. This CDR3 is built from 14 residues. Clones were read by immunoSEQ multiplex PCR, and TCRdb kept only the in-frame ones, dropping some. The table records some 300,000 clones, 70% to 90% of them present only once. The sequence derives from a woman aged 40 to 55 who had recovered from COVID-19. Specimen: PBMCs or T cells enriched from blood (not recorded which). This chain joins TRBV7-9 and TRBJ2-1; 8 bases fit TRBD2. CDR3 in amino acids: CASSPSGGGGEQFF. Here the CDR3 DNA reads TGTGCCAGCAGCCCCTCGGGGGGGGGAGGTGAGCAGTTCTTC.